A single sample is the source of the 3 T cell receptor beta chains below, sequenced in a study of T cell repertoires in cytomegalovirus infection. TCRdb re-called the reads with MiXCR, one entry per CDR3 protein. The sample holds some 500,000 distinct CDR3 sequences, around 35% seen once. Antigen specificity for these receptors is unknown. The sample was cultured PBMCs, taken from culture after CMV antigen stimulation. These receptors were taken from a human donor in good health (CMV status not recorded). Some clones in this sample may be carry-over from other donors' samples.

The sample holds a few counts of this clonotype. This chain joins TRBV7-8 and TRBJ2-4; tentatively, D is TRBD2 (6 bases). The V gene's germline CDR1 is SGHVS and CDR2 FQNEAQ. V gave up 5 bases and J gave up 0 bases, with 20 bases separating them. CDR3 length equals 18 residues. The CDR3 DNA follows: TGTGCCAGCAGCCAAGGAGGGCGGGCCGGGGTAGCCAAAAACATTCAGTACTTC. Its protein is CASSQGGRAGVAKNIQYF.

The V and J genes are TRBV20-1 and TRBJ1-4; D unclear. Germline CDR1 and CDR2: DFQATT and SNEGSKA (reference sequence). Deletions cut 1 base from V and 5 bases from J, with 5 bases between. This CDR3 is built from 12 residues. For the CDR3, the DNA is TGCAGTGCTAGAGCGGGAAATGAAAAACTGTTTTTT. This gives the protein CSARAGNEKLFF.

Only a few counts were recorded for this clonotype. V usage is TRBV12-3 or TRBV12-4 and J usage is TRBJ1-6; 9 nucleotides agree with TRBD1. CDR3 length equals 17 residues. V lost 0 bases, J lost 5 bases, and 5 bases stayed unmatched. CDR3 DNA sequence: TGTGCCAGCAGTTTAGCCGGGACAGGGACGAATAATTCACCCCTCCACTTT. Amino acid sequence: CASSLAGTGTNNSPLHF.